Following are 9 T cell receptor beta chains from one sample sequenced in a study of CD8+CD57+ T cells in acquired aplastic anemia. TCR beta VDJ and CDR3 were profiled, and genomic DNA was the template. TCRdb re-called the reads through MiXCR, storing one row per CDR3 protein. The repertoire holds approximately 200,000 distinct CDR3 sequences, with less than 65% as singletons. What was sequenced was sorted CD4+, CD8+, or CD8+CD57+ T cells (not recorded which) from PBMCs. The receptors stem from a human donor with severe aplastic anemia or a healthy control (not recorded which).

This CDR3 reads CASSMGNQPQHF. CDR3 nucleotides: TGTGCCAGTAGTATGGGCAATCAGCCCCAGCATTTT. The chain recombines TRBV7-3 with TRBJ1-5; no firm D call. The germline V and J ends were trimmed by 9 bases and 2 bases, with 8 bases remaining between them. There are 12 residues in the CDR3. Per the germline V gene, CDR1 is SGHTA and CDR2 is FQGTGA.

The chain links TRBV7-8 to TRBJ2-2; the D gene could be TRBD1 or TRBD2 (5 bases each). This CDR3 has 16 residues. With 1 base removed from V and 4 bases from J, the gap between germline ends came to 13 bases. Germline V gene lookup returns CDR1 SGHVS and CDR2 FQNEAQ. CDR3 DNA sequence: TGTGCCAGCAGCTTAGATGGGTTTGGGGGCACCGGGGAGCTGTTTTTT. Encoded protein: CASSLDGFGGTGELFF.

The V call is TRBV20-1, the J call TRBJ2-7; D is uncertain. Germline values: CDR1 DFQATT, CDR2 SNEGSKA (reference sequence). The CDR3 contains 11 residues. V was clipped by 3 bases and J by 4 bases, with 7 bases between them. CDR3 protein: CSASPEYEQYF. CDR3 coding DNA: TGCAGTGCTAGCCCGGAGTACGAGCAGTACTTC.

This chain connects TRBV7-9 to TRBJ1-1; D call uncertain. The CDR3 runs to 12 residues. Trimming pared 0 bases from V and 6 bases from J, leaving 5 bases between. Germline CDR1 and CDR2: SEHNR and FQNEAQ (reference sequence). CDR3 in amino acids: CASSLATAEAFF. Here the CDR3 DNA reads TGTGCCAGCAGCTTAGCGACCGCTGAAGCTTTCTTT.

The chain has TRBV7-9 and TRBJ2-1, with 8 bases fitting TRBD2. The J segment lost 5 bases and the V segment lost 1 base, leaving 4 bases of the junction unmatched. Germline assignment: CDR1 SEHNR and CDR2 FQNEAQ (reference sequence). CDR3 length equals 15 residues. CDR3 loop: CASSLDRGGHNEQFF. CDR3 nucleotide sequence: TGTGCCAGCAGCTTAGATCGGGGGGGGCACAATGAGCAGTTCTTC.

The chain has TRBV7-9 and TRBJ2-7; a possible D gene is TRBD2 (6 bases). From germline, CDR1 is SEHNR and CDR2 FQNEAQ (reference sequence). This CDR3 has 14 residues. Trimming stripped 7 bases from V and 7 bases from J, with 20 bases between. CDR3 protein: CASTTERAVGEQYF. The CDR3 coding sequence is TGTGCCAGCACAACGGAGCGGGCGGTTGGGGAGCAGTACTTC.

In its sample, this clonotype was seen many times. The V gene is TRBV7-9, the J gene TRBJ1-5, with 11 bases identical to TRBD1. The CDR3 sequence is 15 residues long. Germline values: CDR1 SEHNR, CDR2 FQNEAQ (reference sequence). With V trimmed by 7 bases and J by 7 bases, 9 bases remained unmatched. CDR3 DNA sequence: TGTGCCAGCAACTTTGGACAGGGGGCTAGGCAGCCCCAGCATTTT. Residues: CASNFGQGARQPQHF.

The chain is built from TRBV12-3 or TRBV12-4 and TRBJ1-5; possible D gene TRBD1, 5 bases. V lost 3 bases to trimming and J lost 11 bases, with 20 bases between them. The CDR3 loop spans 15 amino acids. DNA for the CDR3: TGTGCCAGCAGTTTGGGACTAGCGGGTGAAGAGACCCAGCATTTT. Its translation: CASSLGLAGEETQHF.

V gene TRBV25-1 combines with J gene TRBJ1-2, with D maybe TRBD1 (6 bases). Germline V gene data show CDR1 as MGHDK and CDR2 as SYGVNS. CDR3 size: 12 residues. The V end was cut by 6 bases, the J end by 7 bases, with 12 bases between. The CDR3 spells CASRTGNRGYTF. Here the CDR3 DNA reads TGTGCCAGCAGAACAGGGAATCGTGGCTACACCTTC.